One and the same sample provided the 26 T cell receptor beta chains below, sequenced in a study of cytomegalovirus exposure and HLA in healthy donors. The study ran its PCR with 60 Vbeta and 13 Jbeta primers. The data were produced by immunoSEQ multiplex PCR, yet TCRdb's version contains in-frame clones alone and is incomplete. The data show approximately 38,000 clones, with about 66% seen just once and roughly 18% held by the top ten. The material sequenced was PBMCs. These receptors were obtained from a man in his fifties or sixties in good health and CMV-seropositive.

Points on this clone: Distinct nucleotide sequences in the sample also encode this CDR3. The chain links TRBV6-5 to TRBJ1-5; 8 nucleotides agree with TRBD1. With V trimmed by 4 bases and J by 0 bases, 2 bases remained unmatched. Germline V CDR1 and CDR2: MNHEY, SVGAGI. This CDR3 contains 15 residues. The CDR3 coding sequence is TGTGCCAGCAGTTCTACAGGGGGTAGCAATCAGCCCCAGCATTTT. Translating gives CASSSTGGSNQPQHF.

This clone was observed a handful of times. The V and J genes are TRBV6-5 and TRBJ1-6, with TRBD1 identical over 10 bases. Germline V gene lookup returns CDR1 MNHEY and CDR2 SVGAGI. The CDR3 length is 14 residues. Unmatched junction bases numbered 2, after V lost 6 bases and J lost 6 bases. The CDR3 reads CASRGTGVNSPLHF. CDR3 nucleotide sequence: TGTGCCAGCAGGGGGACAGGGGTTAATTCACCCCTCCACTTT.

The V call is TRBV11-3, the J call TRBJ2-7, with D perhaps TRBD1 (5 bases). The germline V and J ends were trimmed by 3 bases and 6 bases, with 15 bases remaining between them. The CDR3 is 14 amino acids. CDR1 and CDR2 from the germline V gene are SGHNT and YENEEA. The CDR3 DNA reads TGTGCCAGCAGCTTGGGGCCCATCCGAGTCGAGCAGTACTTC. It is translated as CASSLGPIRVEQYF.

This chain connects TRBV6-5 to TRBJ1-5, with D tentatively TRBD1 (5 bases). This CDR3 is built from 15 residues. Germline lookup yields CDR1 MNHEY and CDR2 SVGAGI. V lost 4 bases and J lost 5, with 15 bases in between. The CDR3 sequence is CASSSYYRSDQPQHF. The CDR3 nucleotides are TGTGCCAGCAGTTCCTACTACAGGAGTGATCAGCCCCAGCATTTT.

The rearrangement uses TRBV5-4 and TRBJ1-2; D call uncertain. The CDR3 covers 14 residues. With 2 bases removed from V and 8 bases from J, the gap between germline ends came to 16 bases. Germline CDR1 is SGHNT and CDR2 is YYREEE (reference sequence). In nucleotides, the CDR3 is TGTGCCAGCAGCTTCCTGCAGGTCCCTGGGGGCTACACCTTC. This encodes CASSFLQVPGGYTF.

This clone came up a few times. The chain is built from TRBV7-2 and TRBJ1-5; the match to TRBD1 covers 9 bases. The CDR3 consists of 15 residues. V was clipped by 5 bases and J by 4 bases; unmatched bases: 6. Germline values: CDR1 SGHTA, CDR2 FQGNSA. CDR3 coding DNA: TGTGCCAGCAGCCCTGGGACAGGGACTAATCAGCCCCAGCATTTT. Protein sequence: CASSPGTGTNQPQHF. Full variable domain (remainder filled in from reference TRBV7-2 and TRBJ1-5): GAGVSQSPSNKVTEKGKDVELRCDPISGHTALYWYRQSLGQGLEFLIYFQGNSAPDKSGLPSDRFSAERTGGSVSTLTIQRTQQEDSAVYLCASSPGTGTNQPQHFGDGTRLSIL.

V and J are TRBV4-1 and TRBJ2-7; 7 nucleotides match TRBD1. Germline V gene sequence: CDR1 MGHRA, CDR2 YSYEKL. This CDR3 has 15 residues. V gave up 1 base and J gave up 1 base; unmatched junction bases: 4. The CDR3 loop reads CASSQATRGSYEQYF. The CDR3 DNA follows: TGCGCCAGCAGCCAAGCAACCAGGGGGTCCTACGAGCAGTACTTC.

V is TRBV19 and J is TRBJ1-1, with 7 bases matching TRBD1. With V trimmed by 4 bases and J by 1 base, 6 bases remained unmatched. From germline, CDR1 is LNHDA and CDR2 SQIVND (reference sequence). CDR3 length equals 15 residues. This CDR3 reads CASSTRQGRNTEAFF. The DNA for the CDR3 is TGTGCCAGTAGTACCAGACAGGGAAGGAACACTGAAGCTTTCTTT.

CDR3 nucleotides: TGTGCCAGCAGCGTCACAGGGGGCTTGAGTGAAGCTTTCTTT. This codes for CASSVTGGLSEAFF. The V gene is TRBV9, the J gene TRBJ1-1; 9 nucleotides line up with TRBD1. CDR1 and CDR2 from the germline V gene are SGDLS and YYNGEE. This CDR3 has 14 amino acids. V shed 2 bases, J shed 7 bases, and the junction held 6 bases outside the gene matches.

The V and J genes are TRBV5-1 and TRBJ1-3; TRBD1 might be the D (6 bases). This CDR3 spans 13 amino acids. Germline V gene data show CDR1 as SGHRS and CDR2 as YFSETQ. V dropped 4 bases and J dropped 4 bases, with 9 bases sitting between them. The CDR3 loop is CASSPDSGNTIYF. CDR3 in DNA: TGCGCCAGCAGCCCGGACAGCGGAAACACCATATATTTT.

The chain recombines TRBV6-6 with TRBJ1-2, with 7 bases that match TRBD1. Unmatched junction bases numbered 2, after V lost 0 bases and J lost 4 bases. CDR3 length equals 14 residues. Germline lookup yields CDR1 MNHNY and CDR2 SVGAGI (reference sequence). The CDR3, as DNA: TGTGCCAGCAGTTACTCAGGGACAGCCTATGGCTACACCTTC. Its translation is CASSYSGTAYGYTF.

There are a few counts of this clone. This rearrangement joins TRBV7-2 to TRBJ1-1; tentatively, D is TRBD1 (5 bases). The V end lost 1 base, the J end lost 1 base, and 13 bases lay between the germline ends. Germline values: CDR1 SGHTA, CDR2 FQGNSA. The CDR3 is made up of 16 amino acids. CDR3 in DNA: TGTGCCAGCAGCTTAGACGGGGGGTCAGGGAACACTGAAGCTTTCTTT. It yields the protein CASSLDGGSGNTEAFF.

In its sample, this clone was seen a few times. The J gene is TRBJ1-4, the V gene TRBV2; a weak D match, TRBD1 (6 bases). Germline V gives CDR1 SNHLY, CDR2 FYNNEI. V gave up 6 bases and J gave up 3 bases, with 14 bases separating them. The CDR3 covers 15 residues. The CDR3 region is CASRDWGQANEKLFF. The CDR3 nucleotides read TGTGCCAGCAGGGACTGGGGGCAGGCTAATGAAAAACTGTTTTTT.

The chain combines TRBV28 with TRBJ1-2; D not certain. Germline CDR1 and CDR2: MDHEN and SYDVKM. The V gene lost 3 bases and the J gene lost 1 base, with 9 bases spanning the gap. The length of the CDR3 is 14 residues. The CDR3 nucleotides are TGTGCCAGCAGTTTGCGGGCAAATAACTATGGCTACACCTTC. It yields the protein CASSLRANNYGYTF.

The chain combines TRBV6-6 with TRBJ1-6; 7 positions agree with TRBD1. Trimming took 8 bases from V and 8 from J; bases not matched to a gene: 15. Germline V CDR1 and CDR2: MNHNY, SVGAGI (reference sequence). The CDR3 is 16 residues long. This CDR3 reads CASSLLGGYRDSPLHF. The CDR3 region has the DNA TGTGCCAGCTCCCTATTAGGGGGCTATCGGGATTCACCCCTCCACTTT.

This CDR3 is CASGLTGGGYGYTF. In DNA, the CDR3 is TGTGCTAGTGGTCTTACAGGGGGCGGCTATGGCTACACCTTC. This chain joins TRBV12-5 and TRBJ1-2; the match to TRBD1 covers 9 bases. V trimming: 5 bases; J trimming: 4 bases; junction bases outside the gene matches: 5. The CDR3 runs to 14 residues. Germline lookup yields CDR1 LGHNT and CDR2 FRNRAP.

V usage is TRBV7-2 and J usage is TRBJ1-6; maybe TRBD1 (6 bases). With 5 bases removed from V and 11 bases from J, the gap between germline ends came to 13 bases. Germline-derived CDR1 and CDR2 are SGHTA and FQGNSA. The CDR3 spans 13 residues. DNA for the CDR3: TGTGCCAGCAGCCGGGCAGGGGTACCACCCCTCCACTTT. Amino acid sequence: CASSRAGVPPLHF.

This clone was seen a few times. The chain links TRBV5-4 to TRBJ2-5; possible D gene TRBD2, 5 bases. Germline V gives CDR1 SGHNT, CDR2 YYREEE (reference sequence). The CDR3 totals 15 residues. Between the trimmed V and J ends, which lost 0 bases and 5 bases, there was a span of 14 bases. CDR3 nucleotides: TGTGCCAGCAGCTTGGTTGAGTCGGGGTGGGAGACCCAGTACTTC. This codes for CASSLVESGWETQYF.

The chain carries TRBV4-3 and TRBJ1-6; D not resolved. The CDR3 totals 13 residues. V was clipped by 5 bases and J by 10 bases, with 12 bases between them. The germline gives CDR1 LGHNA, CDR2 YSLEER. CDR3 in DNA: TGCGCCAGCAGCGTGGGCATCCAATCACCCCTCCACTTT. Translated: CASSVGIQSPLHF.

The chain combines TRBV4-1 with TRBJ2-7; D unclear. The V and J ends lost 0 bases and 2 bases respectively, with 8 bases between them. In germline, CDR1 is MGHRA, CDR2 YSYEKL. This CDR3 is 14 amino acids long. The CDR3 sequence is CASSQDPYTYEQYF. The CDR3 region has the DNA TGCGCCAGCAGCCAAGATCCTTATACCTACGAGCAGTACTTC.

The chain combines TRBV7-2 with TRBJ2-1; tentatively, D is TRBD2 (7 bases). The CDR3 length is 14 residues. With 4 bases removed from V and 12 bases from J, the gap between germline ends came to 19 bases. CDR1 and CDR2 (germline): SGHTA, FQGNSA. The chain's CDR3 is CASSWGGATNWQFF. DNA for the CDR3: TGTGCCAGCAGCTGGGGGGGGGCAACCAATTGGCAGTTCTTC.

The genes are TRBV10-3 and TRBJ2-5, with TRBD2 matching 9 bases. V was clipped by 2 bases and J by 4 bases; unmatched bases: 5. The CDR3 spans 15 residues. Germline V gene data show CDR1 as ENHRY and CDR2 as SYGVKD. The CDR3 DNA reads TGTGCCATCAGTGAGGGTAGCGGGGGTGGAGAGACCCAGTACTTC. This sequence encodes CAISEGSGGGETQYF.

This clone was counted between two and nine times. The CDR3 bases are TGTGCCAGCAGCTTCGGGTACAAAAACACTGAAGCTTTCTTT. Its translation is CASSFGYKNTEAFF. This chain uses TRBV5-6 with TRBJ1-1; D gene uncertain. The CDR3 spans 14 residues. Trimming cost V 2 bases and J 2 bases, with 10 bases left between them. Germline lookup yields CDR1 SGHDT and CDR2 YYEEEE.

This clone was recorded a few times. The chain has TRBV7-3 and TRBJ1-1; tentative D call: TRBD1 (5 bases). In germline, CDR1 is SGHTA, CDR2 FQGTGA. V was trimmed by 4 bases and J by 11 bases, leaving 11 bases between them. CDR3 length: 11 residues. The CDR3 DNA follows: TGTGCCAGCAGCTCCGGGGCGGGGGCTTTCTTT. Translation: CASSSGAGAFF.

This clone was seen a handful of times. This sequence joins TRBV30 and TRBJ1-2; tentative D call: TRBD1 (5 bases). The V gene's germline CDR1 is GTSNPN and CDR2 SVGIG (reference sequence). The V end lost 0 bases, the J end lost 7 bases, and 12 bases lay between the germline ends. This CDR3 is 13 amino acids long. The CDR3 DNA follows: TGTGCCTGGAGTGTGGGAGGGGCCGGTGGCTACACCTTC. Encoded protein: CAWSVGGAGGYTF.

The chain couples TRBV9 to TRBJ1-3; no reliable D call. Trimming took 8 bases from V and 0 from J, leaving 9 bases between them. The CDR3 consists of 13 residues. CDR1 and CDR2 from the germline V gene are SGDLS and YYNGEE. The CDR3 DNA sequence: TGTGCCAGTGGCGGGATCTCTGGAAACACCATATATTTT. This sequence encodes CASGGISGNTIYF.